This T cell receptor (beta chain) appears in the sequencing data of a study of blood T cell repertoires in COVID-19. Background on the study: COVID-19 samples from acute and convalescent phases originated in the United States, Italy and Spain. Sources were T cells, B-cell-depleted T cells, or PBMCs; the material itself was cDNA or gDNA.

In its sample, this clone was seen once. In the study's own analysis: Nucleated cell counts were estimated from reference gene primer amplification. Sequenced by immunoSEQ multiplex PCR; TCRdb stores in-frame clones only, minus some. The DNA gave D and trimming, while V, J and clone size come from that table. The table records around 190,000 clones, approximately 87% of them present only once. CDR1 is MNHEY, CDR2 SMNVEV, per germline (reference sequence). CDR3 size: 17 residues. V was pared by 0 bases and J by 6 bases, with 6 bases of the junction left unmatched. The specimen was peripheral blood. V and J are TRBV27 and TRBJ1-6; 9 nucleotides agree with TRBD1. The clonotype was recovered from a man between 65 and 85 years old with active or convalescent COVID-19. This CDR3 reads CASSLSRGTGSNSPLHF. CDR3 DNA: TGTGCCAGCAGTTTATCCCGCGGGACAGGGTCTAATTCACCCCTCCACTTT.